Detailed here is one T cell receptor beta chain. The data belong to a study of blood T cell repertoires in COVID-19. Sequenced by immunoSEQ multiplex PCR; TCRdb stores in-frame clones only, minus some. The sample shows over 200,000 clones, about 90% of them seen only once. In germline, CDR1 is SGHAT, CDR2 FQNNGV. The V segment lost 3 bases and the J segment 8 bases; nucleotides outside the gene matches: 3. CDR3 length: 15 amino acids. The chain joins TRBV11-2 to TRBJ2-1; 14 bases match TRBD2. The TCR originated in a man aged 35 to 55 with active or convalescent COVID-19. The sequencing sample was made of peripheral blood. The chain's CDR3 is CASSLGTSGSHEQFF. The CDR3 nucleotides are TGTGCCAGCAGCTTGGGGACTAGCGGGAGTCATGAGCAGTTCTTC.